This T cell receptor (beta chain) was sequenced during a study of tumour-infiltrating T cells in Burkitt lymphoma. TCRdb's table, derived via immunoSEQ multiplex PCR, lists solely in-frame clones and lacks some. Seen here are around 730 clones, approximately 95% observed once, and the top ten hold 2.4%. The sample consisted of tumor tissue. The TCR originated in a human donor with Burkitt lymphoma.

The CDR3 is CASSQTSGISYEQYF. In nucleotides, the CDR3 is TGTGCCAGCAGCCAGACTAGCGGGATCTCCTACGAGCAGTACTTC. The chain has TRBV7-9 and TRBJ2-7, with 11 bases that match TRBD2. Germline V CDR1 and CDR2: SEHNR, FQNEAQ (reference sequence). The CDR3 is 15 amino acids. V gave up 5 bases and J gave up 0 bases; unmatched junction bases: 3.